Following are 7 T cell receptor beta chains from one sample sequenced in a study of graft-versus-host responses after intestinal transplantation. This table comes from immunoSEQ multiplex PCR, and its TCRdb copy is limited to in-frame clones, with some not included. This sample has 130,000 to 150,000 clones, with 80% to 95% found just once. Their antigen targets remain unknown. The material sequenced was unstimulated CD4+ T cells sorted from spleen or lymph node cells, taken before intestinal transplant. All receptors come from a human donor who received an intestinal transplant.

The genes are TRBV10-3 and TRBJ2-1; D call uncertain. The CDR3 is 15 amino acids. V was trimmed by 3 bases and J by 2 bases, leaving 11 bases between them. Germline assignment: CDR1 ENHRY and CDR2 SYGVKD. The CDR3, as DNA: TGTGCCATCAGTGATAATGGGCACCCCTACAATGAGCAGTTCTTC. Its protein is CAISDNGHPYNEQFF.

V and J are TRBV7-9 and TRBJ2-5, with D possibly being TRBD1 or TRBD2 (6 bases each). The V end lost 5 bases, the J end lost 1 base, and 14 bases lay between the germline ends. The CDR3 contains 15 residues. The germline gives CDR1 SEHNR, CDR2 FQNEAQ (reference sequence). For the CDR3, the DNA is TGTGCCAGCAGCCCAGTAGGGGGGCCCCAAGAGACCCAGTACTTC. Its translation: CASSPVGGPQETQYF.

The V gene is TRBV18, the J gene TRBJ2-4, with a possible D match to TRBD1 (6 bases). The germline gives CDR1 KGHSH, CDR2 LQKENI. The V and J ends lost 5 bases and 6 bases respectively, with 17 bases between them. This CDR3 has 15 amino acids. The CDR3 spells CASSSTGSGGNIQYF. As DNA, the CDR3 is TGTGCCAGCTCATCAACAGGGTCTGGGGGAAACATTCAGTACTTC.

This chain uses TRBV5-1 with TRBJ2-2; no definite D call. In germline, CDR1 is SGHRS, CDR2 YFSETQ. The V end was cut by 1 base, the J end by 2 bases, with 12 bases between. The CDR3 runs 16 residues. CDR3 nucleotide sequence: TGCGCCAGCAGCTTGTCGGTAGCCATAAACACCGGGGAGCTGTTTTTT. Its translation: CASSLSVAINTGELFF.

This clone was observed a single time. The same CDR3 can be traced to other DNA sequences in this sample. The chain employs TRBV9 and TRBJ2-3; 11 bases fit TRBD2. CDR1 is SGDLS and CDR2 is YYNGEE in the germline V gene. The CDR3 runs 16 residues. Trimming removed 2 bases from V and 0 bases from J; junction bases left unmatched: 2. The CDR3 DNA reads TGTGCCAGCAGCGTTACTAGCGGGAGTAGCACAGATACGCAGTATTTT. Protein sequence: CASSVTSGSSTDTQYF.

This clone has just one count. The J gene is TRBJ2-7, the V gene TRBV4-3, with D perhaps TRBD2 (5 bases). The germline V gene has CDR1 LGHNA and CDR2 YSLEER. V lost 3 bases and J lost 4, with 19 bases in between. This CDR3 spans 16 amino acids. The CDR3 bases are TGCGCCAGCAGCCAGTTTACGAGGGCAGAGGGATACGAGCAGTACTTC. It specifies CASSQFTRAEGYEQYF.

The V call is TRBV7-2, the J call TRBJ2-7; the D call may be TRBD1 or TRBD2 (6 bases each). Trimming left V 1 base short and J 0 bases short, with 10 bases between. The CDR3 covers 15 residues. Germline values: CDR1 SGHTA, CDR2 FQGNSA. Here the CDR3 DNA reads TGTGCCAGCAGCTTAGAAGGGGGGAGCTCCTACGAGCAGTACTTC. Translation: CASSLEGGSSYEQYF. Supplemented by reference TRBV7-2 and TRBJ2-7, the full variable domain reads GAGVSQSPSNKVTEKGKDVELRCDPISGHTALYWYRQSLGQGLEFLIYFQGNSAPDKSGLPSDRFSAERTGGSVSTLTIQRTQQEDSAVYLCASSLEGGSSYEQYFGPGTRLTVT.